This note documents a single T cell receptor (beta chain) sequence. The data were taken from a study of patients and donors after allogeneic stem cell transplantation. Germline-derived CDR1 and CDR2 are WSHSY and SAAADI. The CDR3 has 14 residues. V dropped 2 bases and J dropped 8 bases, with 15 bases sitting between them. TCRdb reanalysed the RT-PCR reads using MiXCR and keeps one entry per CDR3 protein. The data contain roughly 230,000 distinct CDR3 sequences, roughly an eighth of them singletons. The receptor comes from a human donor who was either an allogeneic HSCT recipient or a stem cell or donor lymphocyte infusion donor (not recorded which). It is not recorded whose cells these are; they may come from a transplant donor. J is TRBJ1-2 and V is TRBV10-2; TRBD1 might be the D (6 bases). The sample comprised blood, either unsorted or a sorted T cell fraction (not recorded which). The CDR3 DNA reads TGCGCCAGCAGTGAGACAGGGAGTTGGTACGGCTACACCTTC. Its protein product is CASSETGSWYGYTF.